What follows describes a single T cell receptor (beta chain). Antigen specificity is unknown. Extracted RNA was reverse transcribed into cDNA, the sequencing template. This table comes from immunoSEQ multiplex PCR, and its TCRdb copy is limited to in-frame clones, with some not included. The sample consists of fewer than 110,000 clones, around 60% of them appearing once. Treatment reported: oral pan-JAK inhibitor, 5-10 mg twice daily. As part of sample collection, lesional scalp punch biopsies and peripheral blood were taken from alopecia areata patients. CDR1 SGDLS and CDR2 YYNGEE come from the germline V gene. The CDR3 totals 18 residues. V gave up 3 bases and J gave up 0 bases, with 18 bases separating them. These data originate in a study of CD8+ T cells in alopecia areata. The wider study: Treated patients were dosed with oral tofacitinib, taking 5 to 10 mg twice daily.

General observations from the study: Tofacitinib significantly brought down scalp clonality and expanded CD8+ clones among top 100.

The TCR originated in a human donor with alopecia areata. This specimen consisted of CD8+ T cells sorted from blood, obtained at roughly week 55, from a patient treated with tofacitinib. The rearrangement links TRBV9 to TRBJ2-2, with a possible D match to TRBD1 (5 bases). The CDR3 DNA sequence: TGTGCCAGCAGCGGGGCAGGGATATTGGGCGCGAACACCGGGGAGCTGTTTTTT. This gives the protein CASSGAGILGANTGELFF.